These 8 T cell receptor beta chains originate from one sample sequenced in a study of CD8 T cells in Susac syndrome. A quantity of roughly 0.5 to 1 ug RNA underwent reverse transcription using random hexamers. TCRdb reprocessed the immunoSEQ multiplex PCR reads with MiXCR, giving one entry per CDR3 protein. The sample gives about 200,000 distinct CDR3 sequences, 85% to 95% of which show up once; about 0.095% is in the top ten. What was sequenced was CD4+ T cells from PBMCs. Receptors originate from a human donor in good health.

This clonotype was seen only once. Here the CDR3 reads CASSLVGGQPQHF. In nucleotides, the CDR3 is TGTGCCAGCAGCTTAGTGGGAGGTCAGCCCCAGCATTTT. This chain connects TRBV7-2 to TRBJ1-5; no firm D call. Deletions cut 1 base from V and 6 bases from J, with 7 bases between. The germline V gene has CDR1 SGHTA and CDR2 FQGNSA. The CDR3 sequence is 13 residues long.

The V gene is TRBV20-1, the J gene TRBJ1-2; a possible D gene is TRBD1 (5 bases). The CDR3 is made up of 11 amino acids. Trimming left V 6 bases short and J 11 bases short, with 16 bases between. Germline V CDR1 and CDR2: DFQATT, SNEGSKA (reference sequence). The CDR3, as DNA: TGCAGTGCGGGACCGGACGGGAGATACACCTTC. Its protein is CSAGPDGRYTF.

For the CDR3, the DNA is TGTGCCAGCAGCTTTGGTAGCAGGGGGGTAGAGACCCAGTACTTC. Protein: CASSFGSRGVETQYF. This chain joins TRBV5-4 and TRBJ2-5; a possible D gene is TRBD1 (7 bases). The CDR3 has 15 amino acids. V was shortened by 2 bases and J by 4 bases, with 15 bases between the two germline ends. Germline V gene lookup returns CDR1 SGHNT and CDR2 YYREEE (reference sequence).

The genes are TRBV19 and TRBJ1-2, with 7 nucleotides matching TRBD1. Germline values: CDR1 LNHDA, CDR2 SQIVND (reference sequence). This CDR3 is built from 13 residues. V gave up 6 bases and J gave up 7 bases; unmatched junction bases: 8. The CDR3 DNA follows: TGTGCCAGTAGCCGAGACAGGGAACTTGGCTACACCTTC. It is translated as CASSRDRELGYTF.

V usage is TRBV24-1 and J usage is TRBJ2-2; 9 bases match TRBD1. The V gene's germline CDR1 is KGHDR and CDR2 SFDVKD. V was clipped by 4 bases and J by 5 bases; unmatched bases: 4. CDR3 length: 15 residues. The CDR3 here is CATSDYGTGTGELFF. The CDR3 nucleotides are TGTGCCACCAGTGACTACGGGACAGGGACCGGGGAGCTGTTTTTT.

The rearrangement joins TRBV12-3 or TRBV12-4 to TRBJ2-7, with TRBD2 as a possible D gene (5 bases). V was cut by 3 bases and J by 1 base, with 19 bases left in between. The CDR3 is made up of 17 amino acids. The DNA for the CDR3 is TGTGCCAGCAGTTTTGAGGGTGGCGGAAAACGGTCCTACGAGCAGTACGTC. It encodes CASSFEGGGKRSYEQYV.

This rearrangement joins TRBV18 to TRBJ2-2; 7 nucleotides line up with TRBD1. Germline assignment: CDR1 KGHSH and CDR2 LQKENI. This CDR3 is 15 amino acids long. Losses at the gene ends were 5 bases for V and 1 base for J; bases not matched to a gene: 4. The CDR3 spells CASSTGQKNTGELFF. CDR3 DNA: TGTGCCAGCTCAACGGGACAGAAGAACACCGGGGAGCTGTTTTTT.

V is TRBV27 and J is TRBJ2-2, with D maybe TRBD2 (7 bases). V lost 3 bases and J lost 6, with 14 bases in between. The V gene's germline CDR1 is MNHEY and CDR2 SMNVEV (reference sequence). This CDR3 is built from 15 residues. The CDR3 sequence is CASSFHGGRAGELFF. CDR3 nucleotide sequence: TGTGCCAGCAGTTTTCACGGGGGGCGCGCCGGGGAGCTGTTTTTT.